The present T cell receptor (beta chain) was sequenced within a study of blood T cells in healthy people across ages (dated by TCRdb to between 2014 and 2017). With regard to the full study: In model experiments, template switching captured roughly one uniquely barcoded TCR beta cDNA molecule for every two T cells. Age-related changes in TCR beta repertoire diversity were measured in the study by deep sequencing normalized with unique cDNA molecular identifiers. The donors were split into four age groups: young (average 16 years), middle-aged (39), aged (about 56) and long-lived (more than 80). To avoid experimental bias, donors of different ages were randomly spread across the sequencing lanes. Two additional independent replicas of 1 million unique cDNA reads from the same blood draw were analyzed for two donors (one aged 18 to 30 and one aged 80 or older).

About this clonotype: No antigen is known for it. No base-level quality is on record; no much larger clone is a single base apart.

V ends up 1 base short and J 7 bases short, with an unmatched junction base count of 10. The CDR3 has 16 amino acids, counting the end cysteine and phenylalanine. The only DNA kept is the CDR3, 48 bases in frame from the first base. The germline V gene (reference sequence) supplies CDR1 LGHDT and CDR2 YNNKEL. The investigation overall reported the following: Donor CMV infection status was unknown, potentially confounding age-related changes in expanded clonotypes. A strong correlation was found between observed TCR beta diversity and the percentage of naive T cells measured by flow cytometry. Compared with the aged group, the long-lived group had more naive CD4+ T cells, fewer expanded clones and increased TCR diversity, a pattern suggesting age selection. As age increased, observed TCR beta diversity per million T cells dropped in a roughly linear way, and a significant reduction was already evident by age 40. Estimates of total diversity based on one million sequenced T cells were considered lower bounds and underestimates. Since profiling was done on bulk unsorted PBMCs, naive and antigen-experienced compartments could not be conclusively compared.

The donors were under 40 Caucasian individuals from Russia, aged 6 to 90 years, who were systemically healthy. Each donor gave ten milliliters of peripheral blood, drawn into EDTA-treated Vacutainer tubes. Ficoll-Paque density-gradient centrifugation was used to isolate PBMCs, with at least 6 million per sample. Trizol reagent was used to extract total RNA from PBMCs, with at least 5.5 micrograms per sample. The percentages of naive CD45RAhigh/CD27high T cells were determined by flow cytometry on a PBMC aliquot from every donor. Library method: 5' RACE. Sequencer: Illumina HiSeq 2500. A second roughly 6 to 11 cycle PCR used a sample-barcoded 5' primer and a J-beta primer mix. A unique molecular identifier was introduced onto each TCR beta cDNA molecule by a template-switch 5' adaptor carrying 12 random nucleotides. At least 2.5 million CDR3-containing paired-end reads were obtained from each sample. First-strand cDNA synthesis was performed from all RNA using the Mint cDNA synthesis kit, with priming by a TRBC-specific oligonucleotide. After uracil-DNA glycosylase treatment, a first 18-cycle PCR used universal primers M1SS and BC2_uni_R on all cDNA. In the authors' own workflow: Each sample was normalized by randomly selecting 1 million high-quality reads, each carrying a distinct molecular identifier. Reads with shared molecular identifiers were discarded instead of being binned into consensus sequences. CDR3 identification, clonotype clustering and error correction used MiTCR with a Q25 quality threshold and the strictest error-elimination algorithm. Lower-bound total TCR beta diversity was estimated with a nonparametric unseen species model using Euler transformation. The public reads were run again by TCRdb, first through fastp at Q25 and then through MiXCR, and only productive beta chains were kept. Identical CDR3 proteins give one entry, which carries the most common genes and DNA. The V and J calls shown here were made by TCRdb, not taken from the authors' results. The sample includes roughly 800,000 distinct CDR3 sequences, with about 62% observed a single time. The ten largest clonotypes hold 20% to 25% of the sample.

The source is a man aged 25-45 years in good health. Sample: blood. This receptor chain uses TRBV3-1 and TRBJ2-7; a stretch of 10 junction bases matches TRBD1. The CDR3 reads CASSQGPGQGHNEQYF. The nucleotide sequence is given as TGTGCCAGCAGCCAAGGACCGGGACAGGGGCACAATGAGCAGTACTTC.